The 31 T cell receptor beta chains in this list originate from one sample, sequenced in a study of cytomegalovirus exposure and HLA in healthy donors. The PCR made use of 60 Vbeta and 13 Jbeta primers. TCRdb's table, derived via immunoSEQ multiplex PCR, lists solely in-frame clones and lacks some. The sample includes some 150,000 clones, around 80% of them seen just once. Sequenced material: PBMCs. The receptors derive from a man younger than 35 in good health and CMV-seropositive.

The DNA for the CDR3 is TGTGCCAGCAGCCCTACTTTCTCTGCGGCAGGGGGTCTTGGCTACACCTTC. This sequence encodes CASSPTFSAAGGLGYTF. This chain links TRBV14 with TRBJ1-2; 7 positions match TRBD1. V trimming: 4 bases; J trimming: 7 bases; junction bases outside the gene matches: 18. Germline CDR1 reads SGHDN; CDR2 reads FVKESK. There are 17 residues in the CDR3.

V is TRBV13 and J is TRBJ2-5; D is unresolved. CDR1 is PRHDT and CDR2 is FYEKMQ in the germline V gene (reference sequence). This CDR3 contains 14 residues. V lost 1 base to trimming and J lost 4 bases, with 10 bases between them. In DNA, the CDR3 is TGTGCCAGCAGCTTAGTCCGGGTTTCAGAGACCCAGTACTTC. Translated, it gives CASSLVRVSETQYF.

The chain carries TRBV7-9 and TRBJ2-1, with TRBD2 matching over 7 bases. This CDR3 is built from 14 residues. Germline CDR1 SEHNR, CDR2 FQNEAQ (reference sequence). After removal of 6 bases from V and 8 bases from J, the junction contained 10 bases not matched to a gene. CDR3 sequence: CASSPVAGDYEQFF. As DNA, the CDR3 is TGTGCCAGCAGTCCCGTGGCGGGAGACTATGAGCAGTTCTTC.

The CDR3 DNA reads TGTGCCAGCAGCTTAGAACAAGTTAACACTGAAGCTTTCTTT. Amino acid sequence: CASSLEQVNTEAFF. The chain joins TRBV7-8 to TRBJ1-1; D unresolved. V lost 1 base to trimming and J lost 2 bases, with 8 bases between them. From germline, CDR1 is SGHVS and CDR2 FQNEAQ. This CDR3 contains 14 residues.

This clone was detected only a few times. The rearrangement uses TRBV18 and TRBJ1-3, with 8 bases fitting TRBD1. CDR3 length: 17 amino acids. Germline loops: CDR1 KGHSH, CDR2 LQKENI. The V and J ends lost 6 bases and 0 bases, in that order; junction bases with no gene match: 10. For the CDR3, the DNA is TGTGCCAGCTCTCAAGAGACAGGGGTGAACTCTGGAAACACCATATATTTT. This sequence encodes CASSQETGVNSGNTIYF.

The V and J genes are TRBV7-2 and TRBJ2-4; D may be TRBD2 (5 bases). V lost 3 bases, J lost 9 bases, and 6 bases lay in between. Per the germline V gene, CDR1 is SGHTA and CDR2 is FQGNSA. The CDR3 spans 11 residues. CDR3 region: CASSFGGIQYF. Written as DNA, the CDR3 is TGTGCCAGCAGCTTCGGAGGCATTCAGTACTTC.

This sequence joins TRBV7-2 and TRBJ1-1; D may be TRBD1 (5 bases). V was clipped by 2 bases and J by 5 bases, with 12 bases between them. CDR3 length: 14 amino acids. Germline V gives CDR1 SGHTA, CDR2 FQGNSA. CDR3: CASSLRGGGTEAFF. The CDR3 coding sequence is TGTGCCAGCAGCTTACGGGGGGGAGGAACTGAAGCTTTCTTT.

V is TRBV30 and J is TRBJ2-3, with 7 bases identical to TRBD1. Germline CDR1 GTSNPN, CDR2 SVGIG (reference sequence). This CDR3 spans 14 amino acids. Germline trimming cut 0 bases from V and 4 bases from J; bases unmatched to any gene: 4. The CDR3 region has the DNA TGTGCCTGGAGTGTAATCCAGGGGGCAGATACGCAGTATTTT. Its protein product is CAWSVIQGADTQYF.

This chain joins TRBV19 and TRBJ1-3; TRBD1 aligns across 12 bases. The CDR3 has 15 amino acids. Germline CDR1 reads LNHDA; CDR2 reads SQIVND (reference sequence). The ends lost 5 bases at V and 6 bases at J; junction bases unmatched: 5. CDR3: CASSGDRGHLNTIYF. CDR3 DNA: TGTGCCAGTAGTGGGGACAGGGGGCATCTAAACACCATATATTTT.

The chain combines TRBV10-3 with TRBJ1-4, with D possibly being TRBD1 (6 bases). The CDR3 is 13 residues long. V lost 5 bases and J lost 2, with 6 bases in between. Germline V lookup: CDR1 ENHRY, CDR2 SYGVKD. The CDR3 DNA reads TGTGCCATCAGTACAGGGACTAATGAAAAACTGTTTTTT. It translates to CAISTGTNEKLFF.

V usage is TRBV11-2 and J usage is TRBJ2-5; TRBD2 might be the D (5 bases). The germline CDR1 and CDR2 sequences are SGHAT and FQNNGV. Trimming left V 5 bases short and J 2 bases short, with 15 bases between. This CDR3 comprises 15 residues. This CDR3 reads CASSLQRAVQETQYF. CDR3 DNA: TGTGCCAGCAGCCTCCAGAGGGCGGTACAAGAGACCCAGTACTTC.

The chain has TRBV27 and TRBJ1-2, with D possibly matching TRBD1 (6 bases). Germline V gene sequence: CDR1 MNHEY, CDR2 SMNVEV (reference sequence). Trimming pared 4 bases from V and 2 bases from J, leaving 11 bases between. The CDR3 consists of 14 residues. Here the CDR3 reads CASSSLTGNYGYTF. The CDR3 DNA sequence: TGTGCCAGCAGTTCCTTAACAGGGAACTATGGCTACACCTTC.

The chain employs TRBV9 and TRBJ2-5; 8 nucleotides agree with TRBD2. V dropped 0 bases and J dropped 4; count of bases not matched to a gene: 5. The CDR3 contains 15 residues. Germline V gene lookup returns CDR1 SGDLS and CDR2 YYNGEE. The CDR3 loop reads CASSVGGGPLETQYF. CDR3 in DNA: TGTGCCAGCAGCGTAGGCGGGGGGCCCTTAGAGACCCAGTACTTC.

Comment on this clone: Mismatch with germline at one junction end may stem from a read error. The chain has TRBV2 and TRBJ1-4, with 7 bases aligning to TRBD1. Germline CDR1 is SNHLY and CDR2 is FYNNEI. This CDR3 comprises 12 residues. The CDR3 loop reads CASSDFDRAKYF. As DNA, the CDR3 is TGTGCCAGCAGTGACTTCGACAGGGCGAAATATTTT. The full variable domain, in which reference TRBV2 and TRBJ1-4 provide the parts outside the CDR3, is EPEVTQTPSHQVTQMGQEVILRCVPISNHLYFYWYRQILGQKVEFLVSFYNNEISEKSEIFDDQFSVERPDGSNFTLKIRSTKLEDSAMYFCASSDFDRAKYFGSGTQLSVL.

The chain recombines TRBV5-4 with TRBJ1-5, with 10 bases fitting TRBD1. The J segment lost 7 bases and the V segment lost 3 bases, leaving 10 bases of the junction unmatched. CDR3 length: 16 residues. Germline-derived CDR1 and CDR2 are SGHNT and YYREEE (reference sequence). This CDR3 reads CASSSQPGQGIQPQHF. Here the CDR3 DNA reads TGTGCCAGCAGCTCACAACCGGGACAGGGGATACAGCCCCAGCATTTT. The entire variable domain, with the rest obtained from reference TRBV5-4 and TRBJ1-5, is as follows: ETGVTQSPTHLIKTRGQQVTLRCSSQSGHNTVSWYQQALGQGPQFIFQYYREEENGRGNFPPRFSGLQFPNYSSELNVNALELDDSALYLCASSSQPGQGIQPQHFGDGTRLSIL.

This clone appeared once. The CDR3 reads CSVSGGSNQPQHF. DNA of the CDR3: TGCAGCGTTTCCGGAGGGAGCAATCAGCCCCAGCATTTT. The rearrangement uses TRBV29-1 and TRBJ1-5; no definite D call. CDR3 length equals 13 residues. Germline loops: CDR1 SQVTM, CDR2 ANQGSEA. V shed 5 bases and J shed 1 base, with 9 bases lying between them.

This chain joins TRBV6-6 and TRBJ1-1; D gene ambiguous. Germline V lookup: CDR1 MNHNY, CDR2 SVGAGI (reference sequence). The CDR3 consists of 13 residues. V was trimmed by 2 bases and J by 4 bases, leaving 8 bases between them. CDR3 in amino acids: CASSYSRGTEAFF. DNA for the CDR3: TGTGCCAGCAGTTACAGTCGAGGCACTGAAGCTTTCTTT.

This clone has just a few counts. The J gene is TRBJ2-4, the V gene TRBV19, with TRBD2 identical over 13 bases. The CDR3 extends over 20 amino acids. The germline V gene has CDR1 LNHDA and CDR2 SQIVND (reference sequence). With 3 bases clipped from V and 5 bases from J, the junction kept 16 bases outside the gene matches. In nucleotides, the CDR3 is TGTGCCAGTAGTATGCTATCATGGGGGACTAGCGGGATGGGCCAAAACATTCAGTACTTC. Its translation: CASSMLSWGTSGMGQNIQYF.

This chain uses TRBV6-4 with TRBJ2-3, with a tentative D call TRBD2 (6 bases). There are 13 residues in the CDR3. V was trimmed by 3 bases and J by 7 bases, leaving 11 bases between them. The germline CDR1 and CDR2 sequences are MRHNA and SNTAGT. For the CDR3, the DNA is TGTGCCAGCAGTGAAGGGACTGCCAATACGCAGTATTTT. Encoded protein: CASSEGTANTQYF.

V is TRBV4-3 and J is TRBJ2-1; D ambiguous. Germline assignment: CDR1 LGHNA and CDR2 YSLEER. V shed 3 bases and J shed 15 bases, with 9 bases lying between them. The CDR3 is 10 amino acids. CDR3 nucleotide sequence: TGCGCCAGCAGCCAGAGTGGTTTGTTCTTC. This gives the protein CASSQSGLFF.

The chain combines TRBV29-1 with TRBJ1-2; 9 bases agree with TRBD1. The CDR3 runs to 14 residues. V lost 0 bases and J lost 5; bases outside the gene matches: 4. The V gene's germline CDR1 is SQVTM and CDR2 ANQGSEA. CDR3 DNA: TGCAGCGTTGAAGAATCCGGGACAGGGTATGGCTACACCTTC. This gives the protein CSVEESGTGYGYTF.

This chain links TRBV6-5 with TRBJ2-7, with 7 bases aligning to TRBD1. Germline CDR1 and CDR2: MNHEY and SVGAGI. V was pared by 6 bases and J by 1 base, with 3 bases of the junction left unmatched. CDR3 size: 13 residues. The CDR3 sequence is CASRPQGSYEQYF. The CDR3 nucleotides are TGTGCCAGCAGGCCACAGGGGTCCTACGAGCAGTACTTC.

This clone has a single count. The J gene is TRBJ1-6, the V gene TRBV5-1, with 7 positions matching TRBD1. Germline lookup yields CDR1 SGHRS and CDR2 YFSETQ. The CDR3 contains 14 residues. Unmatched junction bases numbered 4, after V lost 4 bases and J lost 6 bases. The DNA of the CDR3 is TGCGCCAGCAGCGCCCGGGACAGTAATTCACCCCTCCACTTT. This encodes CASSARDSNSPLHF.

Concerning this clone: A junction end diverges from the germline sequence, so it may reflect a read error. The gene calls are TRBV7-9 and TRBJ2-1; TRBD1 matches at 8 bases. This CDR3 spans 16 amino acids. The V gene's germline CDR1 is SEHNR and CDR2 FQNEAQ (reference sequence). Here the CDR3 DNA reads TGTTCCAGCAGCTTAGCAGGACAGGGAGTATGGAATGAGCAGTTCTTC. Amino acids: CSSSLAGQGVWNEQFF.

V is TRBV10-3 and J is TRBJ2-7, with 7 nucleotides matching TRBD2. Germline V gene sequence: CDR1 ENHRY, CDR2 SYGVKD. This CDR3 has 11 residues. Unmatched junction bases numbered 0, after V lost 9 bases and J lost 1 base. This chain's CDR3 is CAIAGSYEQYF. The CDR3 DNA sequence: TGTGCCATAGCGGGATCCTACGAGCAGTACTTC.

The CDR3 nucleotides read TGTGCCAGCAGCCAAGATGTCGGGTCGAACACCGGGGAGCTGTTTTTT. Amino acids: CASSQDVGSNTGELFF. This rearrangement joins TRBV4-2 to TRBJ2-2; D not certain. There are 16 residues in the CDR3. CDR1 is LGHNA, CDR2 YNFKEQ, per germline. Between the trimmed V and J ends, which lost 0 bases and 0 bases, there was a span of 8 bases.

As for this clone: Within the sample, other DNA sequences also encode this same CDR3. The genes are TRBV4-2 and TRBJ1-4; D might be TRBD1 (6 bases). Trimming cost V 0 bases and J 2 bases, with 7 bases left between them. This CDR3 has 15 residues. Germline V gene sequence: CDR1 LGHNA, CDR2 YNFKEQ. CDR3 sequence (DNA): TGTGCCAGCAGCCAAGAGCAGGGGACTAATGAAAAACTGTTTTTT. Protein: CASSQEQGTNEKLFF.

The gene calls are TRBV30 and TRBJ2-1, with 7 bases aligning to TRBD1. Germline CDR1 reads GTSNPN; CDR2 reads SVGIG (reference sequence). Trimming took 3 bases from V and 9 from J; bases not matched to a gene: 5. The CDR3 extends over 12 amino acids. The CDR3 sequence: CAWRSGGREQFF. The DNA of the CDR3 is TGTGCCTGGAGGTCAGGGGGACGTGAGCAGTTCTTC.

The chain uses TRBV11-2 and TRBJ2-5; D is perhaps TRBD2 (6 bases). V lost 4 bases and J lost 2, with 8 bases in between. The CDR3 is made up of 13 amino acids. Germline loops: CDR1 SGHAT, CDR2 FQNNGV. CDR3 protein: CASSWGTQETQYF. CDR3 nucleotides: TGTGCCAGCAGCTGGGGGACTCAAGAGACCCAGTACTTC.

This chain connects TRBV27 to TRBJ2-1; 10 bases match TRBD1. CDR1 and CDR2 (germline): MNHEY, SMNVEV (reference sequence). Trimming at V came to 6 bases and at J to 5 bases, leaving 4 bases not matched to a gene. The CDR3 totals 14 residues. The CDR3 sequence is CASRTGGSNNEQFF. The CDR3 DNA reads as TGTGCCAGCAGGACAGGGGGCAGCAACAATGAGCAGTTCTTC.

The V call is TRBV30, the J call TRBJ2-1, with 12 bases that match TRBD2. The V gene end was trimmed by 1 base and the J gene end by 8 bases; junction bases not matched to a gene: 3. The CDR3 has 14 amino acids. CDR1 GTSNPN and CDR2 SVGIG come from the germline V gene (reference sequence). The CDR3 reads CAWSGLAGADEQFF. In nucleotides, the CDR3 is TGTGCCTGGAGTGGACTAGCGGGAGCGGATGAGCAGTTCTTC.